The T cell receptor (beta chain) described here comes from a study of cytomegalovirus exposure and HLA in healthy donors. V lost 2 bases, J lost 4 bases, and 14 bases lay in between. CDR3 length: 16 amino acids. Germline V gives CDR1 MNHEY, CDR2 SVGAGI. PCR amplification relied on 60 Vbeta primers (plus 13 Jbeta primers). The repertoire was sequenced with immunoSEQ multiplex PCR; TCRdb's copy has only in-frame clones and lacks some. Of some 160,000 clones listed, approximately 68% are singletons. The sequenced sample consisted of PBMCs. The V call is TRBV6-5, the J call TRBJ1-4; D unclear. The receptor was derived from a man aged 40-49 years in good health and CMV-seronegative. The CDR3: CASSYALDSINEKLFF. CDR3 nucleotide sequence: TGTGCCAGCAGTTACGCTTTGGACTCGATTAATGAAAAACTGTTTTTT.